Each of the 32 T cell receptor beta chains below was sequenced from the same sample in a study of cytomegalovirus exposure and HLA in healthy donors (dated by TCRdb to 2017 to 2019). Receptors were amplified or captured by the immunoSEQ multiplex PCR assay. A mixture of 60 forward primers for TCR Vbeta segments and 13 reverse primers for TCR Jbeta segments was used in the multiplex PCR. This is the immuneACCESS table as TCRdb keeps it, with only in-frame sequences that have V and J called. A part of the clones is gone; compared with another copy, unresolved V genes explain less than half, and the rest is unexplained. In this sample the table shows some 150,000 clones, about four fifths of which occur a single time. 4% to 5% of the sample rests with the top ten. Input material: PBMCs. Receptor source: a woman aged 18-29 years in good health and CMV-seropositive.

The chain is built from TRBV7-3 and TRBJ2-6; 9 bases match TRBD1. This CDR3 is built from 19 residues. The germline V gene encodes CDR1 SGHTA and CDR2 FQGTGA. The V segment lost 0 bases and the J segment 0 bases; nucleotides outside the gene matches: 6. CDR3 protein: CASSLTGQGFASGANVLTF. CDR3 in DNA: TGTGCCAGCAGCTTAACGGGACAGGGCTTCGCCTCTGGGGCCAACGTCCTGACTTTC.

The CDR3 nucleotides are TGTGCCAGCTACGGGTCGGTTTTTCGCGCTGAAGCTTTCTTT. This gives the protein CASYGSVFRAEAFF. This rearrangement joins TRBV18 to TRBJ1-1, with D unclear. Germline CDR1 is KGHSH and CDR2 is LQKENI. The CDR3 has 14 amino acids. The V and J ends lost 7 bases and 6 bases respectively, with 18 bases between them.

The chain combines TRBV5-4 with TRBJ2-7; a possible D gene is TRBD2 (5 bases). Trimming pared 4 bases from V and 6 bases from J, leaving 14 bases between. Germline V gives CDR1 SGHNT, CDR2 YYREEE (reference sequence). CDR3 length: 13 residues. The chain's CDR3 is CASSHKMDSEQYF. CDR3 in DNA: TGTGCCAGCAGCCATAAAATGGACTCCGAGCAGTACTTC.

V gene TRBV2 combines with J gene TRBJ1-5, with 11 bases aligning to TRBD1. This CDR3 comprises 14 residues. Looked up from germline, CDR1 is SNHLY and CDR2 is FYNNEI. J was trimmed by 7 bases and V by 9 bases; bases with no gene match: 8. CDR3 amino acids: CASGGQGARQPQHF. The DNA of the CDR3 is TGTGCCAGTGGAGGACAGGGGGCGAGACAGCCCCAGCATTTT.

The V and J genes are TRBV7-2 and TRBJ2-7; 10 bases fit TRBD2. Germline V gene sequence: CDR1 SGHTA, CDR2 FQGNSA. CDR3 size: 15 residues. With 3 bases clipped from V and 2 bases from J, the junction kept 4 bases outside the gene matches. CDR3 DNA: TGTGCCAGCAGCTTTCTAGCGGGGGCCCCCTACGAGCAGTACTTC. Amino acid sequence: CASSFLAGAPYEQYF.

Worth noting for this clone: Compared with germline, one end of the junction differs, possibly owing to a read error. The V gene is TRBV27, the J gene TRBJ2-2; D perhaps matches TRBD2 (5 bases). CDR1 and CDR2 (germline): MNHEY, SMNVEV (reference sequence). This CDR3 region has 16 residues. The CDR3 DNA sequence: TGTGCCACCAGTTTAAAGGGAGCTGCGAACACCGGGGAGCTGTTTTTT. It translates to CATSLKGAANTGELFF.

This sequence joins TRBV30 and TRBJ2-7, with 7 bases that match TRBD1. The CDR3 covers 13 residues. The trim removed 6 bases at V and 4 bases at J, leaving 9 bases unmatched. From germline, CDR1 is GTSNPN and CDR2 SVGIG (reference sequence). CDR3 residues: CACTTGSGYEQYF. Here the CDR3 DNA reads TGTGCCTGTACGACAGGGTCGGGGTACGAGCAGTACTTC.

The rearrangement uses TRBV15 and TRBJ2-7; 7 bases agree with TRBD1. The CDR3 loop spans 16 amino acids. The germline V gene encodes CDR1 LNHNV and CDR2 YYDKDF (reference sequence). The V segment lost 1 base and the J segment 0 bases; nucleotides outside the gene matches: 6. The CDR3: CATSRGGTESSYEQYF. For the CDR3, the DNA is TGTGCCACCAGCAGAGGGGGGACAGAGAGCTCCTACGAGCAGTACTTC.

The chain combines TRBV5-1 with TRBJ2-5, with a possible D match to TRBD1 (7 bases). The V and J ends lost 2 bases and 4 bases respectively, with 9 bases between them. The CDR3 consists of 13 residues. Germline V lookup: CDR1 SGHRS, CDR2 YFSETQ. CDR3 region: CASSFQGGETQYF. DNA of the CDR3: TGCGCCAGCAGCTTCCAGGGGGGAGAGACCCAGTACTTC.

V usage is TRBV4-1 and J usage is TRBJ2-7; 13 bases map to TRBD2. The V segment lost 5 bases and the J segment 3 bases; nucleotides outside the gene matches: 10. This CDR3 has 17 amino acids. CDR1 MGHRA and CDR2 YSYEKL come from the germline V gene. CDR3 in amino acids: CASSLTGTSGTSYEQYF. The CDR3 DNA follows: TGCGCCAGCAGCTTAACCGGGACTAGCGGGACTAGCTACGAGCAGTACTTC.

The chain combines TRBV5-6 with TRBJ2-3; 8 positions agree with TRBD2. V lost 4 bases, J lost 1 base, and 14 bases stayed unmatched. From germline, CDR1 is SGHDT and CDR2 YYEEEE. The CDR3 extends over 18 amino acids. The CDR3: CASSPGGTRILGTDTQYF. Written as DNA, the CDR3 is TGTGCCAGCAGCCCGGGGGGGACCAGGATACTAGGCACAGATACGCAGTATTTT.

The genes are TRBV11-2 and TRBJ1-4; tentative D call: TRBD1 (5 bases). From germline, CDR1 is SGHAT and CDR2 FQNNGV. The CDR3 consists of 15 residues. The V and J ends lost 6 bases and 1 base respectively, with 12 bases between them. The CDR3 is CASRPGVGTNEKLFF. In DNA, the CDR3 is TGTGCCAGCAGACCGGGGGTTGGAACTAATGAAAAACTGTTTTTT.

This chain links TRBV11-2 with TRBJ2-1, with 8 bases lining up with TRBD2. This CDR3 comprises 15 residues. The junction had 6 bases not matched to a gene; V was cut back by 3 bases and J by 5 bases. The V gene's germline CDR1 is SGHAT and CDR2 FQNNGV. CDR3 sequence reads: CASSFGGAGDNEQFF. The CDR3 coding sequence is TGTGCCAGCAGCTTCGGGGGGGCGGGCGACAATGAGCAGTTCTTC.

CDR3 nucleotides: TGTGCCAGCAGCCTAGTGGACAGGGGCACAGATACGCAGTATTTT. Translated: CASSLVDRGTDTQYF. The V and J genes are TRBV5-6 and TRBJ2-3; 8 bases are a match to TRBD1. The CDR3 totals 15 residues. CDR1 and CDR2 (germline): SGHDT, YYEEEE. The V and J ends lost 4 bases and 1 base, in that order; junction bases with no gene match: 5.

This chain joins TRBV7-9 and TRBJ2-7; TRBD2 matches at 9 bases. The CDR3 has 13 residues. The V segment lost 7 bases and the J segment 6 bases; nucleotides outside the gene matches: 7. Germline V lookup: CDR1 SEHNR, CDR2 FQNEAQ (reference sequence). The CDR3 loop reads CASNPSGGIEQYF. The CDR3 DNA is TGTGCCAGCAATCCCAGCGGGGGGATCGAGCAGTACTTC.

This clone has only one observation. This chain uses TRBV19 with TRBJ1-1, with 9 bases lining up with TRBD1. J was trimmed by 4 bases and V by 6 bases; bases with no gene match: 9. Per the germline V gene, CDR1 is LNHDA and CDR2 is SQIVND (reference sequence). This CDR3 contains 15 residues. The CDR3 coding sequence is TGTGCCAGTAGGCAGTGGAGGACAGGGGCCACTGAAGCTTTCTTT. Its protein product is CASRQWRTGATEAFF.

As to this clone: Other DNA sequences in the same sample also yield this CDR3. The V gene is TRBV10-3, the J gene TRBJ2-3; 7 bases are shared with TRBD1. Germline V CDR1 and CDR2: ENHRY, SYGVKD. Trimming at V came to 2 bases and at J to 2 bases, leaving 1 base not matched to a gene. The CDR3 spans 14 residues. In DNA form, the CDR3 reads TGTGCCATCAGTGAGGGACAGGACACAGATACGCAGTATTTT. Protein product: CAISEGQDTDTQYF.

CDR3 region: CARRTREYSGNTIYF. In DNA form, the CDR3 reads TGTGCCAGGAGAACGAGAGAATACTCTGGAAACACCATATATTTT. The chain has TRBV6-4 and TRBJ1-3; D unresolved. This CDR3 is built from 15 residues. V lost 9 bases to trimming and J lost 0 bases, with 15 bases between them. The germline V gene encodes CDR1 MRHNA and CDR2 SNTAGT.

The chain combines TRBV7-2 with TRBJ2-2, with D unclear. The CDR3 has 11 amino acids. Germline CDR1 and CDR2: SGHTA and FQGNSA. V lost 8 bases to trimming and J lost 5 bases, with 6 bases between them. The CDR3 sequence: CASDKTGELFF. In DNA form, the CDR3 reads TGTGCCAGCGACAAAACCGGGGAGCTGTTTTTT. The full variable domain, its missing parts supplied by reference TRBV7-2 and TRBJ2-2, is GAGVSQSPSNKVTEKGKDVELRCDPISGHTALYWYRQSLGQGLEFLIYFQGNSAPDKSGLPSDRFSAERTGGSVSTLTIQRTQQEDSAVYLCASDKTGELFFGEGSRLTVL.

The V gene is TRBV6-5, the J gene TRBJ2-7, with D perhaps TRBD2 (6 bases). Deletions cut 9 bases from V and 2 bases from J, with 14 bases between. This CDR3 region has 13 residues. Looked up from germline, CDR1 is MNHEY and CDR2 is SVGAGI. This CDR3 is CASRDSATYEQYF. The CDR3 DNA reads TGTGCCAGTCGGGACTCCGCCACCTACGAGCAGTACTTC.

The rearrangement links TRBV18 to TRBJ2-5, with D unclear. Germline V gene data show CDR1 as KGHSH and CDR2 as LQKENI. The CDR3 length is 11 residues. V lost 6 bases, J lost 5 bases, and 7 bases lay in between. The CDR3 bases are TGTGCCAGCTCTCCGCAGGAGACCCAGTACTTC. Its translation is CASSPQETQYF.

V is TRBV6-1 and J is TRBJ1-2, with D perhaps matching TRBD1 (5 bases). Germline loops: CDR1 MNHNS, CDR2 SASEGT. This CDR3 is built from 12 residues. Trimming left V 4 bases short and J 7 bases short, with 10 bases between. The CDR3 sequence is CASSADRFGYTF. The CDR3 DNA sequence: TGTGCCAGCAGTGCAGACAGATTTGGCTACACCTTC.

The chain recombines TRBV19 with TRBJ2-7; D gene ambiguous. Germline V gives CDR1 LNHDA, CDR2 SQIVND (reference sequence). The CDR3 is 14 amino acids. The V gene lost 3 bases and the J gene lost 2 bases, with 11 bases spanning the gap. The CDR3 DNA is TGTGCCAGTAGTATGGCAGGTGTTACCTACGAGCAGTACTTC. Translation gives CASSMAGVTYEQYF.

The V and J genes are TRBV4-3 and TRBJ2-2; no firm D call. Trimming removed 0 bases from V and 6 bases from J, with 8 bases in between. The CDR3 totals 14 residues. CDR1 and CDR2 (germline): LGHNA, YSLEER. The DNA for the CDR3 is TGCGCCAGCAGCCAAGACCGCTCGGCCGGGGAGCTGTTTTTT. This encodes CASSQDRSAGELFF.

This chain connects TRBV19 to TRBJ1-4; 11 bases align to TRBD1. Germline CDR1 LNHDA, CDR2 SQIVND (reference sequence). J was trimmed by 2 bases and V by 5 bases; bases with no gene match: 7. The CDR3 extends over 17 amino acids. CDR3 DNA sequence: TGTGCCAGTAGTCCCTTGGACAGGGGGCTGACTAATGAAAAACTGTTTTTT. Translating it yields CASSPLDRGLTNEKLFF.

The rearrangement uses TRBV29-1 and TRBJ2-3, with 10 bases aligning to TRBD1. Germline CDR1 reads SQVTM; CDR2 reads ANQGSEA. J gave up 4 bases and V 3 bases, and 4 bases lay outside the gene matches. The CDR3 length is 14 residues. The CDR3 protein is CSVEPGQGADTQYF. In DNA form, the CDR3 reads TGCAGCGTTGAGCCAGGACAGGGGGCAGATACGCAGTATTTT.

The chain is built from TRBV5-8 and TRBJ1-5; D is unresolved. This CDR3 is built from 13 residues. V was cut by 4 bases and J by 7 bases, with 12 bases left in between. CDR1 and CDR2 (germline): SGHTS, YDEGEE. The CDR3, as DNA: TGTGCCAGCAGCCCCCGGACGGGGCAGCCCCAGCATTTT. This gives the protein CASSPRTGQPQHF.

This clone was observed once. The CDR3 DNA reads as TGCGCCAGCACCCTGGGGATCGGTTCGGGGTCAGATACGCAGTATTTT. This encodes CASTLGIGSGSDTQYF. V and J are TRBV5-1 and TRBJ2-3, with D possibly being TRBD2 (5 bases). The CDR3 consists of 16 residues. Trimming removed 6 bases from V and 4 bases from J, with 21 bases in between. Germline CDR1 and CDR2: SGHRS and YFSETQ.

This clone has a handful of counts. The chain has TRBV2 and TRBJ1-2, with TRBD1 matching over 10 bases. The CDR3 is 15 residues long. V trimming: 0 bases; J trimming: 7 bases; junction bases outside the gene matches: 5. Germline V gene lookup returns CDR1 SNHLY and CDR2 FYNNEI. The CDR3 reads CASSEAPRTGGGYTF. The CDR3 DNA reads TGTGCCAGCAGTGAAGCCCCCCGGACAGGGGGTGGCTACACCTTC.

This clone has a single count. The chain employs TRBV7-6 and TRBJ1-5, with 8 nucleotides matching TRBD1. This CDR3 has 14 amino acids. In germline, CDR1 is SGHVS, CDR2 FNYEAQ. V was pared by 1 base and J by 9 bases, with 5 bases of the junction left unmatched. CDR3 in amino acids: CASSLGIGQGPQHF. The CDR3 DNA sequence: TGTGCCAGCAGCTTAGGGATCGGACAGGGGCCCCAGCATTTT.

J is TRBJ2-2 and V is TRBV4-1, with D possibly matching TRBD2 (5 bases). Germline loops: CDR1 MGHRA, CDR2 YSYEKL. The CDR3 is 18 residues long. The ends were cut back, 0 bases at V and 6 bases at J, with 20 bases in the middle. The CDR3 loop is CASSQDSPGTGISGELFF. The DNA for the CDR3 is TGCGCCAGCAGCCAAGATTCGCCGGGAACTGGAATATCCGGGGAGCTGTTTTTT.

The chain joins TRBV10-1 to TRBJ1-3; D gene ambiguous. V was trimmed by 0 bases and J by 0 bases, leaving 6 bases between them. From germline, CDR1 is WNHNN and CDR2 SYGVQD (reference sequence). This CDR3 is 15 amino acids long. The DNA of the CDR3 is TGCGCCAGCAGTGAGTCGGGCTTCTCTGGAAACACCATATATTTT. This codes for CASSESGFSGNTIYF.